This T cell receptor beta chain was documented in a study of cytomegalovirus exposure and HLA in healthy donors. With 60 Vbeta and 13 Jbeta primers, the PCR was carried out. TCRdb keeps only in-frame clones here, not all; method: immunoSEQ multiplex PCR. The table lists about 160,000 clones, over 70% of them singletons. The germline V gene encodes CDR1 SGHTA and CDR2 FQGTGA. The CDR3 consists of 17 residues. Trimming left V 3 bases short and J 4 bases short, with 18 bases between. Broader study findings: 15,000 to 20,000 TCR beta sequences were associated with HLA alleles at 0.05 false discovery rate in a later analysis. Solely CMV serostatus was available to characterize immune exposure. The authors reported that TCR beta sequences could predict HLA-A and HLA-B alleles. These predictions were accurate for most subjects in the first cohort.

Notes on this clone: Its specificity is unknown.

Though nominally healthy at sampling, donors likely had unrecorded immune exposures. The sequencing input was PBMCs. The sequence was obtained from a woman between 45 and 65 years old in good health and CMV-seropositive. This chain links TRBV7-3 with TRBJ2-2, with D perhaps TRBD2 (7 bases). The CDR3 protein is CASSLRGGARGTGELFF. In DNA form, the CDR3 reads TGTGCCAGCAGCTTGAGAGGGGGGGCACGGGGCACCGGGGAGCTGTTTTTT.